This TCR beta chain was sequenced during a study of OX40 agonist ivuxolimab in advanced cancers. Study context: With ivuxolimab, an agonistic anti-OX40 (CD134) antibody, patients were treated. Three patients, one with hepatocellular carcinoma and two with cutaneous melanoma, responded partially. Findings and caveats of the study: Both CD4+ and CD8+ T cell populations in blood had undergone clonal expansion by week 6 at 0.1 to 3.0 mg/kg.

Germline CDR1 reads SGHVS; CDR2 reads FQNEAQ. V gave up 0 bases and J gave up 1 base, with 12 bases separating them. The CDR3 runs to 16 residues. This clone was recorded a few times. Its antigen is not known. The data were produced by immunoSEQ multiplex PCR, yet TCRdb's version contains in-frame clones alone and is incomplete. This repertoire shows tens of thousands of clones, approximately 85% found once; its top ten account for roughly 2.3%. This rearrangement joins TRBV7-8 to TRBJ2-5; TRBD1 is a possible D gene (6 bases). This sequence originates from an adult with an advanced solid tumor such as melanoma, head and neck, liver or kidney cancer. Sequenced material: CD4+ or CD8+ T cells sorted from blood, taken in a trial of the OX40 agonist ivuxolimab. The CDR3 nucleotides are TGTGCCAGCAGCTTAGCGACAGGTCAGACCCAAGAGACCCAGTACTTC. Protein product: CASSLATGQTQETQYF.